A selection of T cell receptor beta chains follows, all from one sample in a study of T cell responses to AZD1222 COVID-19 vaccine. Produced via immunoSEQ multiplex PCR; TCRdb's table is partial and in-frame only. The sample consists of about 150,000 clones, 87% of them appearing once. The sequences come from peripheral blood, collected 28 days after the second AZD1222 dose. The receptors originated from an adult who received the AZD1222 COVID-19 vaccine. CDR3s include the opening cysteine and the closing phenylalanine or tryptophan. A D gene is named only where the DNA matches it firmly. Only some rows state a clone size, as once, few, many or a class for expanded clones.

V gene,J gene,D gene,clone size,CDR3 DNA,CDR3 protein
TRBV25-1,TRBJ1-2,-,-,TGTGCCAGCACAGGGGTGGGCCAGTCGAGCCCCGAAGGCTACACCTTC,CASTGVGQSSPEGYTF
TRBV28,TRBJ2-7,TRBD1,-,TGTGCCAGCGATAAAGGACAGGGTACCCACGAGCAGTACTTC,CASDKGQGTHEQYF
TRBV5-1,TRBJ2-7,-,-,TGCGCCAGCAGCTTTGGGCAAGGGAACTACGAGCAGTACTTC,CASSFGQGNYEQYF
TRBV19,TRBJ1-1,-,few,TGTGCCAGTATCGGTTGGGTTGGGGAAGCTTTCTTT,CASIGWVGEAFF
TRBV7-9,TRBJ1-3,-,-,TGTGCCAGCAGCCTCAATACGGACTCTGGAAACACCATATATTTT,CASSLNTDSGNTIYF
TRBV29-1,TRBJ2-7,TRBD1,-,TGCAGCGTCAGACAGGGGGCTATAAATTACGAGCAGTACTTC,CSVRQGAINYEQYF
TRBV6-5,TRBJ2-7,-,-,TGTGCCAGCAGGGGCCGGGGATTCTCCTACGAGCAGTACTTC,CASRGRGFSYEQYF
TRBV14,TRBJ2-7,TRBD2,-,TGTGCCAGCAGCCAAGCAGCGGGAGGGGGGAACGAGCAGTACTTC,CASSQAAGGGNEQYF
TRBV27,TRBJ1-3,TRBD1,-,TGTGCCAGCAGTCCTTGGACAGGGGGCTACTCTGGAAACACCATATATTTT,CASSPWTGGYSGNTIYF
TRBV18,TRBJ2-2,TRBD2,-,TGTGCCAGCTCACCACGGATTAGCGGGGGCAACACCGGGGAGCTGTTTTTT,CASSPRISGGNTGELFF
TRBV29-1,TRBJ1-1,-,-,TGCAGCGCTACGACAGTTTTGAACACTGAAGCTTTCTTT,CSATTVLNTEAFF
TRBV3-1/TRBV3-2,TRBJ2-1,TRBD2,-,TGTGCCAGCAGCGCTCCCGGGACTAGCGCTTACAATGAGCAGTTCTTC,CASSAPGTSAYNEQFF
TRBV5-1,TRBJ2-2,-,-,TGCGCCAGCAGAGCCGGGACCGGCTCCTCGGGGGAGCTGTTTTTT,CASRAGTGSSGELFF
TRBV4-2,TRBJ2-1,-,-,TGTGCCAGCAGCCAAGATAACGGGGCGTCGGGGGAGCAGTTCTTC,CASSQDNGASGEQFF
TRBV28,TRBJ1-5,-,-,TGTGCCAGCAGTTTACCCTGGGGCAATCAGCCCCAGCATTTT,CASSLPWGNQPQHF
TRBV9,TRBJ2-2,TRBD2,-,TGTGCCAGCAGCCTAAGACTAGCGGGAGGAACCGGGGAGCTGTTTTTT,CASSLRLAGGTGELFF
TRBV7-8,TRBJ2-7,-,-,TGTGCCAGCAGCTTAGTAGGGGCATACTACGAGCAGTACTTC,CASSLVGAYYEQYF
TRBV28,TRBJ2-7,-,-,TGTGCCAGCAGTCCCCTGGTGGGCGAGTTGGGGGAGCAGTACTTC,CASSPLVGELGEQYF
TRBV7-3,TRBJ2-5,-,once,TGTGCCAGCAGCTTAAAAGGGGGGGAGACCCAGTACTTC,CASSLKGGETQYF
TRBV28,TRBJ1-5,-,-,TGTGCCAGCAGTCTAAGGGGGGGAGGCCAGCCCCAGCATTTT,CASSLRGGGQPQHF
TRBV5-4,TRBJ2-3,-,-,TGTGCCAGCAGCCTCCGGGACATTACAGATACGCAGTATTTT,CASSLRDITDTQYF
TRBV13,TRBJ2-3,TRBD2,-,TGTGCCAGCAGCTTAGGACTAGCGGGAGGTAGAGATACGCAGTATTTT,CASSLGLAGGRDTQYF
TRBV28,TRBJ1-4,-,-,TGTGCCAGCACGGGACGTGGTGAAAAACTGTTTTTT,CASTGRGEKLFF
TRBV5-1,TRBJ2-1,-,-,TGCGCCAGCAGCTTTTCCAGCATTGAGCAGTTCTTC,CASSFSSIEQFF
TRBV6-2/TRBV6-3,TRBJ2-1,-,-,TGTGCCAGCAGTTACCTGCAAAATGAGCAGTTCTTC,CASSYLQNEQFF
TRBV16,TRBJ1-2,-,-,TGTGCCAGCAGCCCAGGGACCTCGCAGTATGGCTACACCTTC,CASSPGTSQYGYTF
TRBV20-1,TRBJ2-4,-,-,TGCAGTGCTAGTATGAGGGGATATTGGGGAAACATTCAGTACTTC,CSASMRGYWGNIQYF
TRBV13,TRBJ2-7,TRBD1,-,TGTGCCAGCAGCTTAGTAGGGACAGGGGGCCTCGGGTCCTACGAGCAGTACTTC,CASSLVGTGGLGSYEQYF
TRBV7-2,TRBJ2-2,-,-,TGTGCCAGCAGCTCGGGGGCAGGGGAGCTGTTTTTT,CASSSGAGELFF
TRBV9,TRBJ2-5,-,once,TGTGCCAGCAGCGTGGACGGGATTAAAGAGACCCAGTACTTC,CASSVDGIKETQYF